This T cell receptor (beta chain) was profiled in a study of human T cells and chemical hapten exposure. The CDR3 length is 12 residues. Losses at the gene ends were 1 base for V and 10 bases for J; bases not matched to a gene: 5. CDR1 and CDR2 (germline): GTSNPN, SVGIG (reference sequence). Regarding time point: patch test 2, 6 weeks after DPC sensitization. Documented treatment: therapeutic diphenylcyclopropenone sensitization with weekly scalp DPC. Patients had alopecia, were aged 18 to 70, and were not pregnant. The library tagged each cDNA molecule with unique molecular identifiers. The authors' processing: Samples ranged from about 23,224 to 690,600 TCRs, with a median of roughly 95,000. TCRdb redid the calling of the RACE reads with MiXCR, one entry per CDR3 protein. The V and J calls shown here were made by TCRdb, not taken from the authors' results. Found here are tens of thousands of distinct CDR3 sequences, about 10% of them singletons; the top ten hold less than 6.5%.

Study findings and constraints: High-frequency TCRs, those above 1 in 1000, stayed the same after DPC sensitization.

Concerning this clonotype itself: Its antigen is undetermined.

The sequence was collected from a woman aged 45-59 years with alopecia areata. Some clones in this sample may be carry-over from other donors' samples. Specimen: whole blood, collected in connection with sensitization to the hapten diphenylcyclopropenone (DPC). The gene calls are TRBV30 and TRBJ2-3; 7 nucleotides align to TRBD1. The CDR3 DNA reads TGTGCCTGGAGTGAACTCGACAGGGCGCAGTATTTT. It is translated as CAWSELDRAQYF.